The 24 T cell receptor beta chains presented below share a single source sample, sequenced in a study of radiation and T cells in renal cell carcinoma. Specified time point: blood 2 weeks post-SBRT. As for treatment: 15 Gy SBRT to primary tumor, nephrectomy 4 weeks later. Repertoires were generated with immunoSEQ multiplex PCR, while TCRdb's copy carries only in-frame clones and drops some. The top ten hold almost 6% of the sample, which has some 130,000 clones, around 89% seen once. The sample here was blood, taken from a patient whose treatment included radiotherapy and nephrectomy. Receptors originate from a woman between 65 and 79 years old with renal cell carcinoma.

The gene calls are TRBV14 and TRBJ2-7, with TRBD2 as a possible D gene (5 bases). CDR3 size: 12 residues. The germline V and J ends were trimmed by 3 bases and 3 bases, with 6 bases remaining between them. Germline assignment: CDR1 SGHDN and CDR2 FVKESK. Here the CDR3 reads CASSHGIYEQYF. CDR3 coding DNA: TGTGCCAGCAGCCACGGGATCTACGAGCAGTACTTC.

The chain employs TRBV6-5 and TRBJ2-7; 9 bases match TRBD1. CDR1 and CDR2 from the germline V gene are MNHEY and SVGAGI. The CDR3 runs to 14 residues. V gave up 5 bases and J gave up 5 bases; unmatched junction bases: 7. CDR3 nucleotides: TGTGCCAGCAGTCTAGGGACAGGGAGTCACGAGCAGTACTTC. It yields the protein CASSLGTGSHEQYF.

The V and J genes are TRBV5-1 and TRBJ2-7, with 9 bases fitting TRBD1. The CDR3 consists of 14 residues. V trimming: 3 bases; J trimming: 4 bases; junction bases outside the gene matches: 5. Germline V gene lookup returns CDR1 SGHRS and CDR2 YFSETQ. This CDR3 is CASSSGTGTYEQYF. As DNA, the CDR3 is TGCGCCAGCAGCTCCGGGACAGGGACTTACGAGCAGTACTTC.

Comments on this clone: Relative to the germline gene, one junction end is altered; a read error may explain this. This sequence joins TRBV7-7 and TRBJ2-3, with 8 bases lining up with TRBD1. The CDR3 sequence is 15 residues long. Germline V gene sequence: CDR1 SSHAT, CDR2 FNYEAQ (reference sequence). In nucleotides, the CDR3 is TGTGCTAGCAGCCCAGGGGACAGGCTCACAGATACGCAGTATTTT. It specifies CASSPGDRLTDTQYF.

The J gene is TRBJ2-7, the V gene TRBV23-1, with 7 bases lining up with TRBD1. TRBV23-1 is designated an ORF whose function remains uncertain. The CDR3 loop spans 15 amino acids. The V segment lost 4 bases and the J segment 5 bases; nucleotides outside the gene matches: 11. The CDR3 spells CASSRNERGLHEQYF. CDR3 coding DNA: TGCGCCAGCAGTCGAAATGAAAGGGGGCTGCACGAGCAGTACTTC.

The chain links TRBV5-1 to TRBJ2-7, with a tentative D call TRBD1 (6 bases). Trimming stripped 3 bases from V and 0 bases from J, with 13 bases between. Germline assignment: CDR1 SGHRS and CDR2 YFSETQ. The CDR3 extends over 15 amino acids. CDR3 protein: CASSSRDTYSYEQYF. The CDR3 DNA follows: TGCGCCAGCAGCTCCCGGGACACTTACTCCTACGAGCAGTACTTC.

The CDR3 DNA reads as TGTGCCAGCATTGAGGGGGCCCTTAGGGAATATGGCTACACCTTC. Translation gives CASIEGALREYGYTF. The chain joins TRBV28 to TRBJ1-2, with TRBD1 identical over 7 bases. Germline CDR1 reads MDHEN; CDR2 reads SYDVKM. V lost 7 bases, J lost 5 bases, and 13 bases stayed unmatched. The CDR3 is 15 residues long.

The chain recombines TRBV28 with TRBJ1-1; D call uncertain. CDR1 is MDHEN and CDR2 is SYDVKM in the germline V gene. V lost 2 bases and J lost 9, with 10 bases in between. This CDR3 comprises 12 residues. CDR3 nucleotide sequence: TGTGCCAGCAGTTTAAGAGGTCTCAAAGCTTTCTTT. Protein: CASSLRGLKAFF.

The CDR3 DNA follows: TGTGCCAGCAGCGGGACTAGCGGGGGGCTGTACCAAGAGACCCAGTACTTC. Protein sequence: CASSGTSGGLYQETQYF. This chain uses TRBV9 with TRBJ2-5; 14 nucleotides agree with TRBD2. The CDR3 is 17 amino acids. Germline V gene lookup returns CDR1 SGDLS and CDR2 YYNGEE. After removal of 3 bases from V and 0 bases from J, the junction contained 4 bases not matched to a gene.

This chain's CDR3 is CASSRTGGNIQYF. In nucleotides, the CDR3 is TGTGCCAGCAGCCGGACAGGGGGAAACATTCAGTACTTC. The chain combines TRBV7-9 with TRBJ2-4, with 10 bases aligning to TRBD1. The CDR3 sequence is 13 residues long. CDR1 is SEHNR, CDR2 FQNEAQ, per germline (reference sequence). V shed 5 bases, J shed 6 bases, and the junction held 1 base outside the gene matches.

In its sample, this clone was seen a few times. The V call is TRBV15, the J call TRBJ1-1; D uncertain. CDR1 is LNHNV and CDR2 is YYDKDF in the germline V gene (reference sequence). The CDR3 is 16 residues long. V was pared by 0 bases and J by 1 base, with 12 bases between. The CDR3 region has the DNA TGTGCCACCAGCAGAGATCTACATAGTGGGAACACTGAAGCTTTCTTT. Translation gives CATSRDLHSGNTEAFF. The full variable domain, in which reference TRBV15 and TRBJ1-1 provide the parts outside the CDR3, is DAMVIQNPRYQVTQFGKPVTLSCSQTLNHNVMYWYQQKSSQAPKLLFHYYDKDFNNEADTPDNFQSRRPNTSFCFLDIRSPGLGDTAMYLCATSRDLHSGNTEAFFGQGTRLTVV.

The rearrangement uses TRBV4-2 and TRBJ2-1; 10 bases agree with TRBD1. With V trimmed by 4 bases and J by 4 bases, 7 bases remained unmatched. CDR3 size: 16 residues. Germline CDR1 is LGHNA and CDR2 is YNFKEQ. CDR3 nucleotides: TGTGCCAGCAGCCGCACGGGGACAGGGGCATACAATGAGCAGTTCTTC. Its protein is CASSRTGTGAYNEQFF.

The genes are TRBV6-5 and TRBJ1-1; D not certain. This CDR3 spans 12 amino acids. The germline V gene has CDR1 MNHEY and CDR2 SVGAGI. V lost 2 bases and J lost 8, with 9 bases in between. This CDR3 reads CASSYRSGEAFF. The CDR3 bases are TGTGCCAGCAGTTACAGGAGCGGCGAAGCTTTCTTT.

This clone was counted once. The genes are TRBV9 and TRBJ2-2; a possible D gene is TRBD1 (5 bases). From germline, CDR1 is SGDLS and CDR2 YYNGEE. The V end lost 0 bases, the J end lost 4 bases, and 10 bases lay between the germline ends. The length of the CDR3 is 15 residues. CDR3 loop: CASSVEGVVTGELFF. DNA for the CDR3: TGTGCCAGCAGCGTAGAAGGGGTTGTCACCGGGGAGCTGTTTTTT.

The chain is built from TRBV11-2 and TRBJ1-4, with TRBD1 matching 9 bases. CDR3 length: 17 amino acids. The junction had 10 bases not matched to a gene; V was cut back by 4 bases and J by 4 bases. Germline loops: CDR1 SGHAT, CDR2 FQNNGV. The CDR3 nucleotides read TGTGCCAGCAGCTCCTACAGGGGGCAGGGGAGTAATGAAAAACTGTTTTTT. It codes for CASSSYRGQGSNEKLFF.

The rearrangement joins TRBV7-2 to TRBJ2-7; 8 nucleotides align to TRBD2. The CDR3 totals 17 residues. Trimming took 5 bases from V and 0 from J; bases not matched to a gene: 12. The germline gives CDR1 SGHTA, CDR2 FQGNSA. This CDR3 is CASSHSVAGTNSYEQYF. CDR3 sequence (DNA): TGTGCCAGCAGCCACAGCGTAGCGGGGACGAACTCCTACGAGCAGTACTTC.

The chain has TRBV10-3 and TRBJ1-2; D is ambiguous. CDR1 ENHRY and CDR2 SYGVKD come from the germline V gene. The CDR3 is 12 amino acids. V dropped 0 bases and J dropped 6 bases, with 5 bases sitting between them. CDR3 nucleotide sequence: TGTGCCATCAGTGAGTCAAAGGATGGCTACACCTTC. It translates to CAISESKDGYTF.

This chain joins TRBV28 and TRBJ2-7; no clear D. CDR1 is MDHEN, CDR2 SYDVKM, per germline. This CDR3 spans 12 amino acids. V shed 5 bases and J shed 3 bases, with 8 bases lying between them. The CDR3 DNA reads TGTGCCAGCAGTGGGCAGGTCTACGAGCAGTACTTC. Its protein is CASSGQVYEQYF.

This chain links TRBV6-6 with TRBJ2-5; D gene uncertain. Germline CDR1 MNHNY, CDR2 SVGAGI (reference sequence). The CDR3 has 11 amino acids. V was trimmed by 7 bases and J by 3 bases, leaving 6 bases between them. The CDR3 DNA reads as TGTGCCAGCATTTTAAAAGAGACCCAGTACTTC. Amino acids: CASILKETQYF.

This chain joins TRBV30 and TRBJ2-3; 9 bases map to TRBD2. V shed 0 bases, J shed 3 bases, and the junction held 4 bases outside the gene matches. The CDR3 length is 15 residues. CDR1 and CDR2 (germline): GTSNPN, SVGIG (reference sequence). CDR3 protein: CAWSVTSGGTDTQYF. CDR3 DNA: TGTGCCTGGAGTGTAACCAGCGGGGGGACAGATACGCAGTATTTT.

This chain uses TRBV6-5 with TRBJ2-2, with D unclear. The CDR3 loop spans 13 amino acids. The V end was cut by 10 bases, the J end by 1 base, with 10 bases between. Germline values: CDR1 MNHEY, CDR2 SVGAGI. The CDR3 sequence: CATKVRNTGELFF. The DNA of the CDR3 is TGTGCCACCAAAGTTAGGAACACCGGGGAGCTGTTTTTT.

This clone was observed a handful of times. The chain couples TRBV7-9 to TRBJ1-2; 7 bases are a match to TRBD1. Germline CDR1 is SEHNR and CDR2 is FQNEAQ (reference sequence). V lost 4 bases to trimming and J lost 0 bases; unmatched junction nucleotides: 2. The CDR3 has 14 residues. The CDR3 reads CASSSGQTNYGYTF. The CDR3 DNA reads as TGTGCCAGCAGCTCGGGACAGACTAACTATGGCTACACCTTC.

The chain employs TRBV11-2 and TRBJ2-3; D is perhaps TRBD1 or TRBD2 (5 bases each). The CDR3 length is 11 residues. CDR1 is SGHAT, CDR2 FQNNGV, per germline. V gave up 3 bases and J gave up 8 bases, with 6 bases separating them. CDR3 nucleotides: TGTGCCAGCAGCTTGGGGACTACGCAGTATTTT. Translating gives CASSLGTTQYF.

The chain uses TRBV10-1 and TRBJ2-1; 8 positions match TRBD2. Trimming removed 7 bases from V and 4 bases from J; junction bases left unmatched: 12. The CDR3 consists of 16 residues. CDR1 and CDR2 from the germline V gene are WNHNN and SYGVQD (reference sequence). The CDR3 bases are TGCGCCAGCACTCGAACCGGGACTAGGACTTACAATGAGCAGTTCTTC. Translated, it gives CASTRTGTRTYNEQFF.